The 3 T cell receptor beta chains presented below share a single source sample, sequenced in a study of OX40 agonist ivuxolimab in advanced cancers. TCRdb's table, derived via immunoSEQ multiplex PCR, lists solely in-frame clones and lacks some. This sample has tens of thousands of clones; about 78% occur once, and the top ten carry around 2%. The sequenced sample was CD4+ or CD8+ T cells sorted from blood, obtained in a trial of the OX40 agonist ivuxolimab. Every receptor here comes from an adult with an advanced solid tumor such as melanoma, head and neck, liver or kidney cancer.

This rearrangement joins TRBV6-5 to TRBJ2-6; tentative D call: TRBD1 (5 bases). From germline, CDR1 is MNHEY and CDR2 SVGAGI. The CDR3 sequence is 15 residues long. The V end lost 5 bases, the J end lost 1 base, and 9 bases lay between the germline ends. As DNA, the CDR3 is TGTGCCAGCAGTGGAAGGGGATCTGGGGCCAACGTCCTGACTTTC. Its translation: CASSGRGSGANVLTF.

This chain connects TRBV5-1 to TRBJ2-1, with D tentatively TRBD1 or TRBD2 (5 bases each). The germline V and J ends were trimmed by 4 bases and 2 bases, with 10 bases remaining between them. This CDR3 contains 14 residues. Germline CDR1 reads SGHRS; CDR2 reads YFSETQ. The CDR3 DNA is TGCGCCAGCAGCGTCCAGGGACCCTACAATGAGCAGTTCTTC. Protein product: CASSVQGPYNEQFF.

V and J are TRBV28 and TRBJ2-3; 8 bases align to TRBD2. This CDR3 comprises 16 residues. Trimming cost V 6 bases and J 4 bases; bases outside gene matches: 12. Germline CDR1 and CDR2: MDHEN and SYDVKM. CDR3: CASRTYSGGSADTQYF. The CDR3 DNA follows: TGTGCCAGCAGGACCTACAGCGGGGGCTCGGCAGATACGCAGTATTTT.